This T cell receptor beta chain was captured by sequencing in a study of T cells in Graves' hyperthyroidism and ophthalmopathy. As to this clonotype: The antigen is not known.

Trimming took 7 bases from V and 3 from J, leaving 16 bases between them. There are 14 residues in the CDR3. Germline V gene sequence: CDR1 SGHVS, CDR2 FQNEAQ. Diagnoses were made from clinical symptoms, serum measures (thyroxine and TRAb), thyroid ultrasound and orbital computed tomography. Isolation of PBMCs was performed on about 10 ml fresh peripheral blood. From RNA transcripts, TCR beta CDR3 regions were amplified. First-round RT-PCR targeting the TCR CDR3 was performed with the HTBI primer set. TCRdb recomputed calls from the multiplex PCR reads with MiXCR, one row per CDR3 protein. The profile shows under 650,000 distinct CDR3 sequences, around 15% of them singletons. Study results and caveats: Ophthalmopathy, which appeared later, was predicted by the model a median about 6 months before onset.

The rearrangement uses TRBV7-8 and TRBJ2-7, with D possibly being TRBD1 (6 bases). This clonotype originated in a woman in her twenties or thirties with Graves' hyperthyroidism. The sample taken for sequencing was blood. CDR3 coding DNA: TGTGCCAGCAAACTAAACAGGGACGTCTACGAGCAGTACTTC. It specifies CASKLNRDVYEQYF. The complete variable domain, with remaining parts taken from reference TRBV7-8 and TRBJ2-7, reads GAGVSQSPRYKVAKRGQDVALRCDPISGHVSLFWYQQALGQGPEFLTYFQNEAQLDKSGLPSDRFFAERPEGSVSTLKIQRTQQEDSAVYLCASKLNRDVYEQYFGPGTRLTVT.